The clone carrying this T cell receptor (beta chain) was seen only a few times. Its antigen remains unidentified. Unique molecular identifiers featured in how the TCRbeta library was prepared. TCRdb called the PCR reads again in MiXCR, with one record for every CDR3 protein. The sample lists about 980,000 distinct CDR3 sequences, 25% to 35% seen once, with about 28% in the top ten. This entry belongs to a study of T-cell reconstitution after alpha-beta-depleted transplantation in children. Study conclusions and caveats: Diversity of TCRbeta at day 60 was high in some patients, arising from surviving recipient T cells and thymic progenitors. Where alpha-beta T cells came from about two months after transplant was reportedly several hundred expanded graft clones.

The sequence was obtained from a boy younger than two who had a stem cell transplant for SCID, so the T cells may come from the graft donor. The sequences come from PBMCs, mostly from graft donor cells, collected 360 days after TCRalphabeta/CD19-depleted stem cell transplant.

DNA of the CDR3: TGCAGCGTTGAAGGCAACGGGGCGGCCTACGAGCAGTACTTC. Its translation: CSVEGNGAAYEQYF. This chain uses TRBV29-1 with TRBJ2-7; D is perhaps TRBD1 or TRBD2 (5 bases each). CDR1 is SQVTM, CDR2 ANQGSEA, per germline. CDR3 length: 14 residues. The ends were cut back, 1 base at V and 2 bases at J, with 12 bases in the middle.